The 22 T cell receptor beta chains in this list originate from one sample, sequenced in a study of blood T cell repertoires in COVID-19. TCRdb's copy holds only in-frame clones and misses some; the assay was immunoSEQ multiplex PCR. The sample has fewer than 150,000 clones, approximately 90% seen once; the top ten hold 3.5% to 5.5%. Sequenced sample: peripheral blood. These receptor sequences come from a woman in her thirties or forties with acute or convalescent COVID-19.

The chain has TRBV7-2 and TRBJ1-5; TRBD1 agrees at 7 bases. The CDR3 length is 16 residues. Germline loops: CDR1 SGHTA, CDR2 FQGNSA. V was clipped by 0 bases and J by 5 bases; unmatched bases: 7. This chain's CDR3 is CASSLAPGTVDQPQHF. Here the CDR3 DNA reads TGTGCCAGCAGCTTAGCCCCTGGGACAGTTGATCAGCCCCAGCATTTT.

The rearrangement uses TRBV2 and TRBJ1-1; TRBD1 might be the D (6 bases). The CDR3 loop spans 12 amino acids. Germline V gives CDR1 SNHLY, CDR2 FYNNEI. Trimming took off 8 bases at V and 4 bases at J, with 11 bases between the two ends. The CDR3 sequence: CASLRGGTEAFF. CDR3 DNA sequence: TGTGCCAGCTTGAGGGGGGGCACTGAAGCTTTCTTT.

The V call is TRBV4-2, the J call TRBJ2-1; 13 positions agree with TRBD2. Germline CDR1 LGHNA, CDR2 YNFKEQ. V shed 0 bases, J shed 9 bases, and the junction held 8 bases outside the gene matches. The CDR3 is 17 residues long. The CDR3 DNA is TGTGCCAGCAGCCAAGACAGTAGGACTAGCGGGAGTGTTGAGCAGTTCTTC. Translation gives CASSQDSRTSGSVEQFF.

The V and J genes are TRBV30 and TRBJ1-6, with no clear D. This CDR3 contains 13 residues. Trimming removed 5 bases from V and 11 bases from J, with 16 bases in between. Germline loops: CDR1 GTSNPN, CDR2 SVGIG (reference sequence). CDR3 residues: CAWALFGVAPLHF. The CDR3, as DNA: TGTGCCTGGGCCCTCTTTGGAGTGGCACCCCTCCACTTT. Full variable domain (missing parts from reference TRBV30 and TRBJ1-6): SQTIHQWPATLVQPVGSPLSLECTVEGTSNPNLYWYRQAAGRGLQLLFYSVGIGQISSEVPQNLSASRPQDRQFILSSKKLLLSDSGFYLCAWALFGVAPLHFGNGTRLTVT.

This clone was seen a few times. V and J are TRBV4-3 and TRBJ2-7; 8 nucleotides match TRBD1. Germline trimming cut 0 bases from V and 7 bases from J; bases unmatched to any gene: 2. The CDR3 totals 13 residues. Germline V gene data show CDR1 as LGHNA and CDR2 as YSLEER. CDR3 DNA: TGCGCCAGCAGCCAAGAGAACAGGGGGGAGCAGTACTTC. Translating gives CASSQENRGEQYF.

The rearrangement links TRBV28 to TRBJ2-5; D may be TRBD1 (5 bases). Looked up from germline, CDR1 is MDHEN and CDR2 is SYDVKM. The CDR3 runs to 16 residues. Trimming took off 2 bases at V and 3 bases at J, with 16 bases between the two ends. The CDR3 spells CASSLRADGAEETQYF. The DNA for the CDR3 is TGTGCCAGCAGTTTAAGGGCCGATGGGGCCGAAGAGACCCAGTACTTC.

The chain combines TRBV18 with TRBJ1-2; 8 bases agree with TRBD1. V was clipped by 4 bases and J by 7 bases; unmatched bases: 5. The length of the CDR3 is 13 residues. Germline V gives CDR1 KGHSH, CDR2 LQKENI. The CDR3 sequence is CASSQTGEAGYTF. The DNA for the CDR3 is TGTGCCAGCTCACAGACAGGGGAAGCTGGCTACACCTTC.

The chain uses TRBV4-3 and TRBJ2-5, with TRBD2 matching over 13 bases. Unmatched junction bases numbered 7, after V lost 4 bases and J lost 2 bases. The CDR3 length is 17 residues. Germline V lookup: CDR1 LGHNA, CDR2 YSLEER. The CDR3 here is CASSPRTSGRDQETQYF. DNA of the CDR3: TGCGCCAGCAGCCCCCGAACTAGCGGGAGGGATCAAGAGACCCAGTACTTC.

CDR3 sequence reads: CASSTFGGTSSYNEQFF. The CDR3 nucleotides read TGTGCCAGTAGTACTTTCGGGGGGACCAGCTCCTACAATGAGCAGTTCTTC. The chain uses TRBV19 and TRBJ2-1; 7 positions agree with TRBD2. V lost 4 bases and J lost 0; bases outside the gene matches: 9. In germline, CDR1 is LNHDA, CDR2 SQIVND (reference sequence). The CDR3 is made up of 17 amino acids.

The V call is TRBV27, the J call TRBJ1-5, with TRBD1 as a possible D gene (5 bases). This CDR3 region has 16 residues. Per the germline V gene, CDR1 is MNHEY and CDR2 is SMNVEV (reference sequence). Between the trimmed V and J ends, which lost 6 bases and 4 bases, there was a span of 19 bases. The CDR3 DNA is TGTGCCAGCAGCTCCCTCTTGGCAAACAGGAATCAGCCCCAGCATTTT. It encodes CASSSLLANRNQPQHF.

The gene calls are TRBV27 and TRBJ1-1, with no clear D. The CDR3 loop spans 12 amino acids. Between the trimmed V and J ends, which lost 6 bases and 5 bases, there was a span of 10 bases. Germline CDR1 reads MNHEY; CDR2 reads SMNVEV (reference sequence). CDR3 amino acids: CASRTGWTEAFF. The CDR3, as DNA: TGTGCCAGCAGGACGGGGTGGACTGAAGCTTTCTTT.

CDR3 residues: CASSSRTAATNEKLFF. Written as DNA, the CDR3 is TGTGCCAGTAGTTCCCGAACAGCGGCAACTAATGAAAAACTGTTTTTT. The chain recombines TRBV19 with TRBJ1-4; D is uncertain. Germline CDR1 and CDR2: LNHDA and SQIVND (reference sequence). The V end was cut by 5 bases, the J end by 0 bases, with 13 bases between. The CDR3 covers 16 residues.

J is TRBJ1-6 and V is TRBV7-3, with D possibly being TRBD1 (6 bases). The V gene's germline CDR1 is SGHTA and CDR2 FQGTGA. There are 16 residues in the CDR3. V lost 2 bases, J lost 5 bases, and 13 bases lay in between. For the CDR3, the DNA is TGTGCCAGCAGCTTAGGCTCACAGGGAAATAATTCACCCCTCCACTTT. Its translation is CASSLGSQGNNSPLHF.

The chain uses TRBV29-1 and TRBJ1-1, with D possibly matching TRBD1 (5 bases). The CDR3 consists of 14 residues. CDR1 SQVTM and CDR2 ANQGSEA come from the germline V gene. Trimming took off 7 bases at V and 1 base at J, with 16 bases between the two ends. The CDR3: CSAKRGTANTEAFF. The CDR3 DNA sequence: TGCAGCGCCAAAAGGGGAACAGCGAACACTGAAGCTTTCTTT.

This clone was counted only a few times. V usage is TRBV19 and J usage is TRBJ1-2, with TRBD1 as a possible D gene (5 bases). Germline values: CDR1 LNHDA, CDR2 SQIVND (reference sequence). Trimming removed 7 bases at V and 0 bases at J, with 15 bases between. The CDR3 has 15 residues. CDR3 protein: CASTLDSEANYGYTF. CDR3 in DNA: TGTGCCAGTACCCTAGACAGTGAAGCTAACTATGGCTACACCTTC.

The chain recombines TRBV7-3 with TRBJ2-7; 7 positions agree with TRBD1. The CDR3 extends over 14 amino acids. Germline assignment: CDR1 SGHTA and CDR2 FQGTGA. V shed 6 bases and J 2 bases; nucleotides not matched to a gene: 7. The CDR3 spells CASRESGQTYEQYF. CDR3 nucleotides: TGTGCCAGCAGGGAATCGGGACAGACCTACGAGCAGTACTTC. Full variable domain (rest looked up from reference TRBV7-3 and TRBJ2-7): GAGVSQTPSNKVTEKGKYVELRCDPISGHTALYWYRQSLGQGPEFLIYFQGTGAADDSGLPNDRFFAVRPEGSVSTLKIQRTERGDSAVYLCASRESGQTYEQYFGPGTRLTVT.

The V and J genes are TRBV5-1 and TRBJ1-3; 8 bases match TRBD1. The V gene end was trimmed by 5 bases and the J gene end by 0 bases; junction bases not matched to a gene: 13. In germline, CDR1 is SGHRS, CDR2 YFSETQ. The length of the CDR3 is 18 residues. The CDR3 here is CASSPIGTGSLSGNTIYF. DNA of the CDR3: TGCGCCAGCAGTCCCATCGGGACAGGTTCCCTCTCTGGAAACACCATATATTTT.

The V call is TRBV6-5, the J call TRBJ2-7, with 8 bases matching TRBD1. This CDR3 comprises 16 residues. Germline V gives CDR1 MNHEY, CDR2 SVGAGI. Trimming took 0 bases from V and 2 from J; bases not matched to a gene: 6. This chain's CDR3 is CASSYSYGTGAYEQYF. In DNA form, the CDR3 reads TGTGCCAGCAGTTACTCTTACGGGACAGGAGCCTACGAGCAGTACTTC.

The CDR3 here is CASSQDRADSNTEAFF. The CDR3 DNA reads as TGTGCCAGCAGTCAGGACAGGGCAGACTCGAACACTGAAGCTTTCTTT. This chain links TRBV28 with TRBJ1-1; 8 bases map to TRBD1. Germline trimming cut 5 bases from V and 1 base from J; bases unmatched to any gene: 9. CDR3 size: 16 residues. CDR1 is MDHEN and CDR2 is SYDVKM in the germline V gene.

The chain carries TRBV7-9 and TRBJ1-2, with a weak D call TRBD1 (6 bases). CDR1 and CDR2 (germline): SEHNR, FQNEAQ (reference sequence). Between the trimmed V and J ends, which lost 1 base and 2 bases, there was a span of 11 bases. The CDR3 totals 15 residues. CDR3: CASSLVPTGNYGYTF. The CDR3 DNA is TGTGCCAGCAGCTTAGTTCCTACAGGGAACTATGGCTACACCTTC. Variable domain in full (rest from reference TRBV7-9 and TRBJ1-2): DTGVSQNPRHKITKRGQNVTFRCDPISEHNRLYWYRQTLGQGPEFLTYFQNEAQLEKSRLLSDRFSAERPKGSFSTLEIQRTEQGDSAMYLCASSLVPTGNYGYTFGSGTRLTVV.

This clone has only a few counts. V gene TRBV29-1 combines with J gene TRBJ1-3; 10 bases are shared with TRBD1. The CDR3 totals 14 residues. Germline values: CDR1 SQVTM, CDR2 ANQGSEA. The junction had 6 bases not matched to a gene; V was cut back by 3 bases and J by 7 bases. The CDR3 loop reads CSVDGTGDGNTIYF. CDR3 sequence (DNA): TGCAGCGTTGATGGGACAGGGGACGGGAACACCATATATTTT.

The chain has TRBV4-2 and TRBJ2-3, with 16 positions matching TRBD2. The germline CDR1 and CDR2 sequences are LGHNA and YNFKEQ. The length of the CDR3 is 20 residues. The V and J ends lost 4 bases and 6 bases, in that order; junction bases with no gene match: 16. CDR3 sequence: CASSLPPGTSGRAFPDTQYF. The CDR3 bases are TGTGCCAGCAGCCTACCCCCCGGGACTAGCGGGAGGGCGTTCCCCGATACGCAGTATTTT.